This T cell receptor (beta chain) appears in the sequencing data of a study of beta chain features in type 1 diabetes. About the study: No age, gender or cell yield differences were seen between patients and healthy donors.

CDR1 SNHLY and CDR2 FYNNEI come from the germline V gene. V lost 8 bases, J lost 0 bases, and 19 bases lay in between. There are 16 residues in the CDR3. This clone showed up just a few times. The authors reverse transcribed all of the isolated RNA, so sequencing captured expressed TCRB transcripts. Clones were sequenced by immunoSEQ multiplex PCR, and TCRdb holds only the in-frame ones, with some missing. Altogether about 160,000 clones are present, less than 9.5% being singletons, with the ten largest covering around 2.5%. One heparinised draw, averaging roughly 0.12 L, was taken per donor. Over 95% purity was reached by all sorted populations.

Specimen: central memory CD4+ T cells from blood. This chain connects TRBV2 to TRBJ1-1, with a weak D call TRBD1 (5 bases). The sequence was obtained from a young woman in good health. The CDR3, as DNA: TGTGCCAGCTTGACAGTCTCCATGAACATGAACACTGAAGCTTTCTTT. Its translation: CASLTVSMNMNTEAFF.